One TCR beta chain is described in this entry. Its target is unknown. This entry comes from a study of shared clonotypes between healthy human individuals. The assay was immunoSEQ multiplex PCR, and TCRdb's table has in-frame clones only and misses some. The sample has about 480,000 clones; 75% to 80% are singletons. Caucasian adults living in Nashville, Tennessee, provided all samples. Trimming at V came to 6 bases and at J to 6 bases, leaving 5 bases not matched to a gene. From germline, CDR1 is MNHEY and CDR2 SVGAGI. The CDR3 length is 13 residues. Findings of the study overall: Donor clonotype sharing was expected to depend on sequencing depth. Sampling covered nothing but blood. Tissue TCR repertoires likely differ from those found in blood.

V and J are TRBV6-5 and TRBJ1-5; 7 bases agree with TRBD1. The sequenced sample consisted of PBMCs. The TCR comes from a woman aged 40 to 50 in good health. Some clones in this sample may be carry-over from other donors' samples. Written as DNA, the CDR3 is TGTGCCAGCAGCCCCGACAGGGTTCAGCCCCAGCATTTT. Translation gives CASSPDRVQPQHF.